Listed below are T cell receptor beta chains from one sample, sequenced in a study of memory CD4+ T cells and cytomegalovirus serostatus. The assay was immunoSEQ multiplex PCR, and TCRdb's table has in-frame clones only and misses some. The sample holds under 55,000 clones; just over 75% are singletons and the top ten take roughly 1.5%. Sequenced input: memory CD4+ T cells from blood. The receptors originated from an adult in good health and CMV-seronegative. Each CDR3 is given with its conserved first and last residue. Fields, in order: V gene, J gene, CDR3 protein.

>TRBV9|TRBJ1-4
CASSQNTGGEKLFF
>TRBV27|TRBJ2-6
CASSEQGLGANVLTF
>TRBV29-1|TRBJ2-1
CSVERGLANHNEQFF
>TRBV4-3|TRBJ2-7
CASSHVQGPYEQYF
>TRBV5-4|TRBJ1-2
CASSQVGSRLYGYTF
>TRBV19|TRBJ1-1
CASSTGIDTEAFF
>TRBV2|TRBJ2-1
CASSGRDEQFF
>TRBV18|TRBJ1-5
CASSGQAQGNQPQHF
>TRBV10-3|TRBJ2-7
CAISEPGASGDEQYF
>TRBV7-9|TRBJ1-1
CASSPTVNTEAFF
>TRBV6-4|TRBJ1-6
CASSRDRDNSPLHF
>TRBV6-6|TRBJ1-2
CASTPNSREGSRGYTF
>TRBV5-4|TRBJ1-6
CASSLAGGDSPLHF
>TRBV7-2|TRBJ1-5
CASSAPLSNQPQHF
>TRBV5-1|TRBJ1-2
CASSLERVGGYTF
>TRBV27|TRBJ1-2
CASSPLDREGYGYTF
>TRBV7-2|TRBJ2-7
CASSFREQYF
>TRBV5-4|TRBJ2-5
CASSDGQGRGETQYF
>TRBV11-2|TRBJ2-7
CASSRLWDSPYEQYF
>TRBV7-9|TRBJ2-3
CASSPYRGGTDTQYF
>TRBV7-8|TRBJ1-1
CASSLVNPRGQAFF
>TRBV28|TRBJ1-2
CASSFPLLHTGGYTF
>TRBV7-2|TRBJ2-3
CASSRGGSSTDTQYF
>TRBV28|TRBJ2-2
CASRTGDPGELFF
>TRBV6-1|TRBJ1-2
CASKAVLAGYTF
>TRBV6-5|TRBJ1-3
CASSEPGTGTTIYF
>TRBV10-2|TRBJ1-2
CASRKETGLSGYTF
>TRBV2|TRBJ2-5
CASSRGTSGVTQYF
>TRBV4-3|TRBJ1-3
CASSQDSTAGQNTIYF
>TRBV11-1|TRBJ2-1
CASSLGPSRGGHSNEQFF
>TRBV18|TRBJ1-5
CASSPGQNQPQHF
>TRBV21-1|TRBJ1-5
CASSKVGVPGSQPQHF
>TRBV5-4|TRBJ1-2
CASSSDSYGYTF
>TRBV11-2|TRBJ2-7
CASSLWGGATYEQYF
>TRBV19|TRBJ1-5
CASSTGQGRNQPQHF
>TRBV4-3|TRBJ2-3
CASSQDPGKPDTQYF
>TRBV7-9|TRBJ2-2
CASKSLAIRNTGELFF
>TRBV15|TRBJ1-2
CATSRATGYNGYTF
>TRBV7-3|TRBJ1-2
CASALSGTALDGSYGYTF
>TRBV5-8|TRBJ2-3
CASRTGGVGTQYF
>TRBV5-1|TRBJ2-1
CASSSGQWDYNEQFF
>TRBV6-1|TRBJ2-4
CASSLSTGNIQYF
>TRBV4-3|TRBJ1-2
CASSQVIAGNYGYTF
>TRBV29-1|TRBJ1-1
CSAGLSGFNEAFF
>TRBV5-1|TRBJ2-7
CASSAGTANPVQYF
>TRBV28|TRBJ1-5
CASGLLSTGVGIQPQHF